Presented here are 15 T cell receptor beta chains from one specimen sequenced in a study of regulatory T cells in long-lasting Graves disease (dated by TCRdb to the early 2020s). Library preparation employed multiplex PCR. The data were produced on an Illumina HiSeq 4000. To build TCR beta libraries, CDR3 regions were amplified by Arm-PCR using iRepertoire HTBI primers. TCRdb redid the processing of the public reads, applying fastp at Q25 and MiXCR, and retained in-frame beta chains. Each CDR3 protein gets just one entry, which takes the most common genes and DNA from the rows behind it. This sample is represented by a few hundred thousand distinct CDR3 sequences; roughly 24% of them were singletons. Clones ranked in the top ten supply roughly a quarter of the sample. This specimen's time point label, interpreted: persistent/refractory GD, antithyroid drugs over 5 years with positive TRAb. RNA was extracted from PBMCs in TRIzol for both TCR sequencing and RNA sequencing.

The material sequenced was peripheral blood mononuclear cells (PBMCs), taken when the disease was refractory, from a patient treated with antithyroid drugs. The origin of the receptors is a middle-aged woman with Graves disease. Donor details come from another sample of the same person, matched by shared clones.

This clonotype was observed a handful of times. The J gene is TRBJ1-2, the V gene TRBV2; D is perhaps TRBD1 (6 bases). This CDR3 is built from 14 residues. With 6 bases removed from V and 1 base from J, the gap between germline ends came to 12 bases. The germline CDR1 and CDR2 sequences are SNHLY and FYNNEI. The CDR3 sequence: CASSTGRFNYGYTF. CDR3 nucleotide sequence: TGTGCCAGCAGCACAGGGCGATTTAACTATGGCTACACCTTC.

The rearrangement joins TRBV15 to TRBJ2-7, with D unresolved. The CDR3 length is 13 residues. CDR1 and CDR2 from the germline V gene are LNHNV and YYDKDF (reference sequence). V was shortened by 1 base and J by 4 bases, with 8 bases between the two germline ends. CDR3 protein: CATSRGLEYEQYF. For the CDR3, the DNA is TGTGCCACCAGCAGAGGTTTGGAATACGAGCAGTACTTC.

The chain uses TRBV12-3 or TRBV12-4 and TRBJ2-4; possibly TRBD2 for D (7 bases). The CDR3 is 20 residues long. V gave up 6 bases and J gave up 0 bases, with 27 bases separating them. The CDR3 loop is CASSRGAGLADKLAKNIQYF. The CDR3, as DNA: TGTGCCAGCAGCCGGGGGGCGGGGCTAGCTGATAAACTAGCCAAAAACATTCAGTACTTC.

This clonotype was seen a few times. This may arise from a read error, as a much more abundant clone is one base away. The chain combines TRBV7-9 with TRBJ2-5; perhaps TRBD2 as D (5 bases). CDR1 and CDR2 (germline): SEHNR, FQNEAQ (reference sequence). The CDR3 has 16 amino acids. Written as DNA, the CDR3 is TGTGCCGGCAGCTTAGTCTCACACCCACTAGGTTCGGCCCAGTACTTC. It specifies CAGSLVSHPLGSAQYF.

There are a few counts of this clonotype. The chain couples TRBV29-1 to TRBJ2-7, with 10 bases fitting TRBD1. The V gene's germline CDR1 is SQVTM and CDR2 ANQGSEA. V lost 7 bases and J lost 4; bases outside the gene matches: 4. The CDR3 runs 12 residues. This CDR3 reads CSAEGQGYEQYF. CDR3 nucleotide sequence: TGCAGCGCCGAGGGACAGGGGTACGAGCAGTACTTC.

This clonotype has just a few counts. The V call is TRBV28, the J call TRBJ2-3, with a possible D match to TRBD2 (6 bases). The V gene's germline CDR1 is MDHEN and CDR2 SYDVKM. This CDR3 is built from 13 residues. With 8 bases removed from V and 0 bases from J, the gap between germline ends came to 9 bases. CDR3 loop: CASRAGSTDTQYF. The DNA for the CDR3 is TGTGCCAGCCGAGCGGGTAGCACAGATACGCAGTATTTT.

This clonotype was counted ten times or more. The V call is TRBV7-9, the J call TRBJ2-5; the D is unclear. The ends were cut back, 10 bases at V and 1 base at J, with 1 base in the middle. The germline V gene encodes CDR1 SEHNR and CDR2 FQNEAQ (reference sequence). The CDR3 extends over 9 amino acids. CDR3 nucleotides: TGTGCCACCCAAGAGACCCAGTACTTC. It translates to CATQETQYF. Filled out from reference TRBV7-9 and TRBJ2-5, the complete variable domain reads DTGVSQNPRHKITKRGQNVTFRCDPISEHNRLYWYRQTLGQGPEFLTYFQNEAQLEKSRLLSDRFSAERPKGSFSTLEIQRTEQGDSAMYLCATQETQYFGPGTRLLVL.

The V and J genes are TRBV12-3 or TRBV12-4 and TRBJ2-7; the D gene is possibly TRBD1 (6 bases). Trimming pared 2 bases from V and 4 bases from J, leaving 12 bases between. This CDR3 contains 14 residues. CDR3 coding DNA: TGTGCCAGCAGTTTAAACAGGGATCTGTACGAGCAGTACTTC. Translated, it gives CASSLNRDLYEQYF.

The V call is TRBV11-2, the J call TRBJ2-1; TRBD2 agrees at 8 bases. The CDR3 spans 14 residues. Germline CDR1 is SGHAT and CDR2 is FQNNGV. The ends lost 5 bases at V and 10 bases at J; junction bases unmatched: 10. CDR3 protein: CASSRMLAGKEQFF. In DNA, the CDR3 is TGTGCCAGCAGCCGAATGTTAGCGGGAAAGGAGCAGTTCTTC.

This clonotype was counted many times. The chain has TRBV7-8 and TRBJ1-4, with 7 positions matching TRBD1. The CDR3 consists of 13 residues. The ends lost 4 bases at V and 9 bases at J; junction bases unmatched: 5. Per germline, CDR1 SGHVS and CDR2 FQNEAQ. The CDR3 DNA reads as TGTGCCAGCAGCTACCGGGACAGTCAAAAACTGTTTTTT. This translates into CASSYRDSQKLFF.

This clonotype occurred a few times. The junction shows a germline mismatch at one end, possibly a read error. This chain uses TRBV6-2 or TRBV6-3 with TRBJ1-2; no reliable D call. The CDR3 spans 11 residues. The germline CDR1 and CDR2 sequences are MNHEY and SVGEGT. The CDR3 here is CASSEQSARSF. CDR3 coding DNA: TGTGCCAGCAGTGAACAGAGTGCTAGAAGCTTC.

CDR3 bases: TGTGCCAGCAGCCGAGGGAATTACCAAGAGACCCAGTACTTC. This encodes CASSRGNYQETQYF. V usage is TRBV14 and J usage is TRBJ2-5; D possibly corresponds to TRBD2 (5 bases). Between the trimmed V and J ends, which lost 4 bases and 0 bases, there was a span of 9 bases. CDR1 is SGHDN, CDR2 FVKESK, per germline. The CDR3 is 14 amino acids.

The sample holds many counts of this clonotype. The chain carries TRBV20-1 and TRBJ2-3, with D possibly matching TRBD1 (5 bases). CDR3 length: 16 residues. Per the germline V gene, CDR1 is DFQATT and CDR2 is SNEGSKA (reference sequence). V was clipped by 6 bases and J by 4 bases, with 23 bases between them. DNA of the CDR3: TGCAGTGCCGCGCCAGTCGGCAGGGTGTACGCAGATACGCAGTATTTT. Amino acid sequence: CSAAPVGRVYADTQYF.

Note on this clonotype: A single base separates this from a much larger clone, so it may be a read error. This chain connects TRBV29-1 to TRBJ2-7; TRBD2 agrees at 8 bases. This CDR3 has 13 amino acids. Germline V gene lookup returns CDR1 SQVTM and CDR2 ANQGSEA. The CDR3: CSAIAGIRNELYF. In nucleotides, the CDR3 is TGCAGCGCAATAGCGGGAATAAGGAACGAGCTGTACTTC.

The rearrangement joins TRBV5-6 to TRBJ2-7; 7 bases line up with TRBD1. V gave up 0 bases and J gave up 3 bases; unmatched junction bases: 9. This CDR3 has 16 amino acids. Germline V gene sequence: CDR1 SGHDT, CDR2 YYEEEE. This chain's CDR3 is CASSLVGWDSFYEQYF. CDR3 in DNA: TGTGCCAGCAGCTTGGTTGGTTGGGACAGCTTCTACGAGCAGTACTTC.